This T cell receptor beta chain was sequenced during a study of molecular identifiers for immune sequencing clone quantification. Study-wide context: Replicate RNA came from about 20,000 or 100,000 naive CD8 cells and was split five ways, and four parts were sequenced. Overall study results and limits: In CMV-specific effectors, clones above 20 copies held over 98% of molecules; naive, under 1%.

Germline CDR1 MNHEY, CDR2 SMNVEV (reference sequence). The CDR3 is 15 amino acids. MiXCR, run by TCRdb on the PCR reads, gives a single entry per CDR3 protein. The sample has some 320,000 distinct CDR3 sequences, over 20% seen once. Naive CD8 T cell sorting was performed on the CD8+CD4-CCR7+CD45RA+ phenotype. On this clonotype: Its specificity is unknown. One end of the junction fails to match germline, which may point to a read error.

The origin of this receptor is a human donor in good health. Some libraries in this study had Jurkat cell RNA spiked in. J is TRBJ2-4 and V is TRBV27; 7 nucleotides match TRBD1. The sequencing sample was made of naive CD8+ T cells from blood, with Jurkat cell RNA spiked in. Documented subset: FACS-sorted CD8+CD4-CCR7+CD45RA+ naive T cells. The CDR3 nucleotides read TGTGCCAGCAGCCTAATAGGGACAGCCCAAAACATTCAGTACTTC. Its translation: CASSLIGTAQNIQYF.